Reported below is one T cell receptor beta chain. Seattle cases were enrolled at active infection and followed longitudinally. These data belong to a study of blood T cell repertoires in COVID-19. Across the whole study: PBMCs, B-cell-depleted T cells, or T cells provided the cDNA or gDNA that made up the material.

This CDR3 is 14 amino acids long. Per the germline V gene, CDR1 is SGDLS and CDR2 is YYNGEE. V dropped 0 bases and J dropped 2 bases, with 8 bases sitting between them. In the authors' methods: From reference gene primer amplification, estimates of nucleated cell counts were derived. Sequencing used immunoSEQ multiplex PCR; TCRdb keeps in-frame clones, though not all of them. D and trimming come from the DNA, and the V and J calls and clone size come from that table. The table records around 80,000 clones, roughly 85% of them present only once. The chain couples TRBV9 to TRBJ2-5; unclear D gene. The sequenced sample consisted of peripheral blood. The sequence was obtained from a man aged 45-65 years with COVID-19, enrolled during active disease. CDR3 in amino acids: CASSVGVRQETQYF. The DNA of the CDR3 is TGTGCCAGCAGCGTAGGGGTCAGGCAAGAGACCCAGTACTTC.